Described below is a single T cell receptor (beta chain) sequence and its context. The antigen this receptor binds is unknown. Base qualities were left out, and no much larger clone turns up one base away. Looking up the germline V gene yields CDR1 LGHNT and CDR2 FRNRAP. Trimming takes 2 bases off V and 8 bases off J; junction bases not matched to a gene: 8. The CDR3 goes from the cysteine to the phenylalanine over 14 residues. Only the CDR3 DNA is retained, 42 bases long and in frame from the first base. This entry comes from a study of T cell responses to AZD1222 COVID-19 vaccine (dated by TCRdb to about 2021). Some background on the complete study: TCR sequencing covered roughly 230 trial participants: 200 to 220 given two doses of AZD1222 and some 25 given two doses of MenACWY control vaccine. Trial participants were enrolled into age subgroups of 18-55, 56-69 and 70-plus years, which contained approximately 150, 30 and 60 TCR-sequenced participants, respectively.

The time point label corresponds to: about 28 days (+/-7) after the second vaccine dose. In the paper's terms, the treatment or condition label means: meningococcal conjugate vaccine given as trial control. Vaccinee samples were obtained from the UK trials COV001 and COV002, which included a single-blind randomized controlled phase 2/3 trial of AZD1222 (ChAdOx1 nCoV-19) in healthy adults. For TCRbeta chain sequencing, PBMC samples were collected from trial participants at day 0 and at day 28 after the second dose. The CDR3 regions of human TCRbeta chains were analyzed by immunosequencing. On the study's bioinformatics: Repertoire TCRs were checked for matches against a reference library of SARS-CoV-2-specific TCRs that had been generated using the MIRA antigen-specificity platform. Breadth meant the fraction of unique TCRs that were SARS-CoV-2-associated, whereas depth meant the fraction of total T cells that were SARS-CoV-2-associated. Using the MIRA data, each spike-specific TCR was mapped to the spike region that the TCR reacts to and placed in a CD4 or CD8 class. Log10-transformed breadth and depth values were compared by one-way ANOVA with Sidak's multiple comparisons tests. TCRdb stores this immuneACCESS table with in-frame sequences only. Part of the clones is absent; in the studies checked, under half of the shortfall reflects unresolved V genes, and no reason is known for the rest. V and J calls and clone size are given by that table; D and trimming were obtained from the DNA. The sample table holds more than 120,000 clones, of which approximately 91% were seen once. The ten biggest clones cover about 5% of the sample.

The paper's findings and limits, for the study overall: No day 14 peak-response samples were available, so repertoires were characterized only after the peak T cell response. Only six or seven AZD1222 recipients were SARS-CoV-2 seropositive at baseline, limiting conclusions about previously exposed vaccinees. Participants were mostly white British and included more females than males, and it was suggested by the authors that clonal diversity may have been underestimated. CD4 TCRs associated with the vaccine covered the entire spike protein, and the dominant responses were in regions 160-218 and 743-854. In the small 56-69-year group, the increase in depth fell short of significance, most likely because of low power. A significant rise in spike-specific TCR breadth and depth was observed after two AZD1222 doses relative to day 0 and relative to MenACWY recipients. Reportedly, close to half of the unique spike-specific TCRs recognized epitopes lying outside the regions that are mutated in the B.1.351 and B.1.1.7 variants.

This sequence was found in an adult who received the MenACWY meningococcal vaccine as a control. The V gene is TRBV12-5 and the J gene is TRBJ1-2; the junction holds 7 bases that match TRBD1. The material sequenced was peripheral blood, taken 28 days after the second dose of the MenACWY control vaccine. The DNA is TGTGCTAGTGGTTTGAGACAGGGAATGGACGGCTACACCTTC. Its protein product is CASGLRQGMDGYTF.